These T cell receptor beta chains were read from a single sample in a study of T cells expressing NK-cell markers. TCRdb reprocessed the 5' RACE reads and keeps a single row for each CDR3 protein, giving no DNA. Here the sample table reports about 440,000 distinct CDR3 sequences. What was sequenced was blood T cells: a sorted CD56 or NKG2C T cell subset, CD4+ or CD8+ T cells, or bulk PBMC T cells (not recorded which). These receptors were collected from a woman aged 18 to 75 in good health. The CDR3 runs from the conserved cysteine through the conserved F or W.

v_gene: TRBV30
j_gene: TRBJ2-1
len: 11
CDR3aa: CAWMFDNEQFF

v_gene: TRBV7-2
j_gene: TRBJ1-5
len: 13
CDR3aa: CASSFRKGQPQHF

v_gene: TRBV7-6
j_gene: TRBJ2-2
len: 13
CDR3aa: CASSETSPGELFF

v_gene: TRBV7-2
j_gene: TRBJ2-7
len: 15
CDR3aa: CASSPWTESSYEQYF

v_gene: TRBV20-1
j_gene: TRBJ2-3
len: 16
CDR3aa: CSARGETMGSTDTQYF

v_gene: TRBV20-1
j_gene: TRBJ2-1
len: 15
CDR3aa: CSASSAGRSYNEQFF

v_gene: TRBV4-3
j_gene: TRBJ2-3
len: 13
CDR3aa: CASSQATRDTQYF

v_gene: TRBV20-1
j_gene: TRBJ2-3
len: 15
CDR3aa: CSAIRLAGNTDTQYF

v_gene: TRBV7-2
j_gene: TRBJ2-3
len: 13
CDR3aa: CASSRDHPDTQYF

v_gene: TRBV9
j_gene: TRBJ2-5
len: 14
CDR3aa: CASGPGPSQETQYF